This T cell receptor (beta chain) was recovered during a study of blood T cell repertoires in COVID-19. The V end lost 5 bases, the J end lost 6 bases, and 13 bases lay between the germline ends. Germline loops: CDR1 SGHRS, CDR2 YFSETQ. The CDR3 contains 13 residues. Produced via immunoSEQ multiplex PCR; TCRdb's table is partial and in-frame only. The table shows a few hundred thousand clones, with roughly four fifths occurring only once. This receptor was identified in a woman in her fifties or sixties who had recovered from COVID-19. The rearrangement joins TRBV5-1 to TRBJ2-3; D is possibly TRBD2 (6 bases). The source material was PBMCs or T cells enriched from blood (not recorded which). This CDR3 reads CASRAGWEDTQYF. The CDR3 DNA is TGCGCCAGCAGGGCGGGGTGGGAGGATACGCAGTATTTT.